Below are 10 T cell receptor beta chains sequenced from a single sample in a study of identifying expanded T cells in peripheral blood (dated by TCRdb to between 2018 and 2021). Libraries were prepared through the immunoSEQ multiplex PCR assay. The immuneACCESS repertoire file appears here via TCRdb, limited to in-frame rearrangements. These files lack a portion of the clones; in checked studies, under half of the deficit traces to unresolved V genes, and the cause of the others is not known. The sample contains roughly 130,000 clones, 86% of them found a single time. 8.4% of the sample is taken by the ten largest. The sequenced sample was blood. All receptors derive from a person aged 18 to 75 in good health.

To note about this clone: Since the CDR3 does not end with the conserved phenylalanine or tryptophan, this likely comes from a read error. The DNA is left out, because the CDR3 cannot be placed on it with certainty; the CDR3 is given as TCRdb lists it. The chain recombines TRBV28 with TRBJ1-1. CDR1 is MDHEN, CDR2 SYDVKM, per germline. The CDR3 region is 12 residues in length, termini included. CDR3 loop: CASSRYSDGFTL.

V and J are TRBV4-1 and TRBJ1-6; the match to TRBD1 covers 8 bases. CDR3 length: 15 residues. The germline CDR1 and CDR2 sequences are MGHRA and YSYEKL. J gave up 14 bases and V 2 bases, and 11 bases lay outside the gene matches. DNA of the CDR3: TGCGCCAGCAGCCAACCGGGACAGGCCACCGTCGCCCTCCACTTT. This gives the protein CASSQPGQATVALHF.

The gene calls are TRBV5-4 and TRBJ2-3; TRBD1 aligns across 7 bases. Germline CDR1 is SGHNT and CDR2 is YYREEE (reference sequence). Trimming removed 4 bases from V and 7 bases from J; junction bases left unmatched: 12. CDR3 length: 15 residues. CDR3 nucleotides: TGTGCCAGCAGCCGCCGGGACAGTAGCATTCATACGCAGTATTTT. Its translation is CASSRRDSSIHTQYF.

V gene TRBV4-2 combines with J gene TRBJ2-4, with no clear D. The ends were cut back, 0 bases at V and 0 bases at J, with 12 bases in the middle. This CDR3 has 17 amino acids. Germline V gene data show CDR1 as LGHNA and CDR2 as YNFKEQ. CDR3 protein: CASSQDRTDLAKNIQYF. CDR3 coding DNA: TGTGCCAGCAGCCAAGATCGTACAGACCTAGCCAAAAACATTCAGTACTTC.

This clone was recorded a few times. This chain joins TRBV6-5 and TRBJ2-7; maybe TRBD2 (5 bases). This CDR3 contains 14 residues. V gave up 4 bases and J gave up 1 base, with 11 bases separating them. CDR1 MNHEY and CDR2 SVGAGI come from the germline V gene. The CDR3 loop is CASSSREGSYEQYF. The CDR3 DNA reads TGTGCCAGCAGTTCCCGGGAAGGATCCTACGAGCAGTACTTC.

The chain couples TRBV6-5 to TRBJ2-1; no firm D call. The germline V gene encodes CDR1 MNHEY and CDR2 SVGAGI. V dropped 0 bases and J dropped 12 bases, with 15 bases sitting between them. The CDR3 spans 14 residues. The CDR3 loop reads CASSYSMSIPGQFF. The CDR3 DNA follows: TGTGCCAGCAGTTACTCGATGTCTATTCCGGGGCAGTTCTTC.

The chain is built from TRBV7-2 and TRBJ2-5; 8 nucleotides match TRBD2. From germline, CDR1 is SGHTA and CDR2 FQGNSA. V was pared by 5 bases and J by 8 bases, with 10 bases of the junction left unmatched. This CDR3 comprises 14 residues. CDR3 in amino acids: CASSDLSGASTQYF. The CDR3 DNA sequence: TGTGCCAGCAGCGATCTTAGCGGGGCCTCTACCCAGTACTTC.

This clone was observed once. This chain's CDR3 is CASSSTPTGSNYGYTF. In DNA, the CDR3 is TGTGCCAGCAGCTCTACCCCAACAGGGTCGAACTATGGCTACACCTTC. The chain carries TRBV7-9 and TRBJ1-2; weak D call: TRBD1 (6 bases). The germline V gene encodes CDR1 SEHNR and CDR2 FQNEAQ (reference sequence). This CDR3 is 16 amino acids long. V gave up 4 bases and J gave up 2 bases, with 17 bases separating them.

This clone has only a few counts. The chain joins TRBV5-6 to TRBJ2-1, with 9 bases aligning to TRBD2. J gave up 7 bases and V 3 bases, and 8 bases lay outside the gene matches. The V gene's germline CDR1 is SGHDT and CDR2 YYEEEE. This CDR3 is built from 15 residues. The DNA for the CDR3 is TGTGCCAGCAGCTCACATAGCGGGAGAGGGAATGAGCAGTTCTTC. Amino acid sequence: CASSSHSGRGNEQFF.

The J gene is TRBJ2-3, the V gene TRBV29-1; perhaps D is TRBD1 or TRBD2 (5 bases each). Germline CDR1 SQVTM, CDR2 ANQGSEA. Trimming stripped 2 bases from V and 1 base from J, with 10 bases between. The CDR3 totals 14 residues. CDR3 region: CSVERGIGTDTQYF. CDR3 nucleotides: TGCAGCGTTGAACGGGGCATTGGCACAGATACGCAGTATTTT.